This TCR beta chain was identified during a study of blood T cell repertoires in COVID-19. Before being deemed recovered, Cohort 3 donors had two negative PCRs, clearance, or symptom resolution. Authors' processing steps: Reference gene primer amplification in the assay estimated nucleated cell counts. Clones were sequenced by immunoSEQ multiplex PCR, and TCRdb holds only the in-frame ones, with some missing. V and J calls and clone size come straight from that table; D and trimming were deduced from the DNA. Among some 160,000 clones listed, 80% to 85% were seen once. Deletions cut 6 bases from V and 3 bases from J, with 15 bases between. CDR3 length equals 14 residues. Germline loops: CDR1 MDHEN, CDR2 SYDVKM.

The clonotype was recovered from a woman aged 50 to 60 who had recovered from COVID-19. The chain joins TRBV28 to TRBJ2-7, with D possibly being TRBD1 (5 bases). Material for sequencing was PBMCs or T cells enriched from blood (not recorded which). The CDR3 loop reads CASSSPTAIYEQYF. The CDR3, as DNA: TGTGCCAGCAGCTCCCCGACAGCCATCTACGAGCAGTACTTC.